The 4 T cell receptor beta chains below were found in one sample sequenced in a study of blood T cell repertoires in COVID-19. Sequenced by immunoSEQ multiplex PCR; TCRdb stores in-frame clones only, minus some. The sample contains roughly 150,000 clones, about 87% of which appear only once. Sequenced: peripheral blood. The receptor set was obtained from an elderly woman with COVID-19, enrolled during active disease.

This chain joins TRBV27 and TRBJ1-1, with 9 bases aligning to TRBD1. Germline V gives CDR1 MNHEY, CDR2 SMNVEV (reference sequence). The ends lost 2 bases at V and 3 bases at J; junction bases unmatched: 13. The CDR3 is 18 residues long. The CDR3 loop is CASSLRPKQGAQDTEAFF. CDR3 nucleotide sequence: TGTGCCAGCAGTTTACGCCCCAAACAGGGGGCGCAGGACACTGAAGCTTTCTTT.

This chain uses TRBV24-1 with TRBJ2-2; 9 nucleotides agree with TRBD1. CDR1 is KGHDR, CDR2 SFDVKD, per germline. CDR3 length equals 17 residues. Losses at the gene ends were 3 bases for V and 8 bases for J; bases not matched to a gene: 12. CDR3 region: CATSDRPGTGIWGELFF. The CDR3 nucleotides are TGTGCCACCAGTGATCGACCTGGGACAGGGATTTGGGGGGAGCTGTTTTTT.

Here the CDR3 reads CAISVEGGVGEQFF. The CDR3 nucleotides read TGTGCCATCAGTGTTGAGGGAGGGGTTGGTGAGCAGTTCTTC. The J gene is TRBJ2-1, the V gene TRBV10-3, with 7 bases matching TRBD2. Trimming removed 4 bases from V and 9 bases from J; junction bases left unmatched: 9. This CDR3 is built from 14 residues. The germline gives CDR1 ENHRY, CDR2 SYGVKD.

This clone was counted only a few times. This chain uses TRBV2 with TRBJ2-5; possibly TRBD2 for D (5 bases). This CDR3 spans 15 amino acids. CDR1 SNHLY and CDR2 FYNNEI come from the germline V gene. Trimming stripped 3 bases from V and 8 bases from J, with 19 bases between. As DNA, the CDR3 is TGTGCCAGCAGTGAGTGGGGAGATTCCAAGAGAACCCAGTACTTC. Its protein is CASSEWGDSKRTQYF.